These 21 T cell receptor beta chains were all obtained from the same sample, sequenced in a study of shared clonotypes between healthy human individuals. Sequenced by immunoSEQ multiplex PCR; TCRdb stores in-frame clones only, minus some. The profile shows around 1.6 million clones, 98% of them singletons. The source material was naive CD4+ T cells sorted from blood. Subset reported: CD45RA+ positively selected. The receptor source for this set is a man aged 25 to 40 in good health.

The genes are TRBV10-2 and TRBJ2-1, with 9 bases lining up with TRBD2. Germline-derived CDR1 and CDR2 are WSHSY and SAAADI. Germline trimming cut 7 bases from V and 10 bases from J; bases unmatched to any gene: 14. CDR3 size: 15 residues. The CDR3 protein is CASKGWREGPGEQFF. DNA of the CDR3: TGCGCCAGCAAGGGTTGGCGGGAGGGCCCGGGAGAGCAGTTCTTC.

This clone occurred once. The chain combines TRBV10-1 with TRBJ2-5; perhaps TRBD1 as D (6 bases). The CDR3 totals 14 residues. Germline CDR1 and CDR2: WNHNN and SYGVQD (reference sequence). Trimming removed 3 bases from V and 5 bases from J, with 13 bases in between. CDR3 region: CASSEQGVRETQYF. DNA for the CDR3: TGCGCCAGCAGTGAACAGGGAGTTCGGGAGACCCAGTACTTC.

The chain combines TRBV5-1 with TRBJ2-7; 11 nucleotides line up with TRBD2. Losses at the gene ends were 0 bases for V and 6 bases for J; bases not matched to a gene: 5. Germline lookup yields CDR1 SGHRS and CDR2 YFSETQ. This CDR3 has 15 amino acids. The CDR3, as DNA: TGCGCCAGCAGCTTGGTGGGGCTAGCGGGAGGCGAGCAGTACTTC. This translates into CASSLVGLAGGEQYF.

The CDR3: CASWDNNQPQHF. The CDR3 nucleotides are TGTGCCAGCTGGGACAACAATCAGCCCCAGCATTTT. The chain has TRBV6-1 and TRBJ1-5, with D perhaps TRBD1 (6 bases). Trimming cost V 8 bases and J 3 bases, with 8 bases left between them. This CDR3 is built from 12 residues. Germline V gene lookup returns CDR1 MNHNS and CDR2 SASEGT.

This clone has just a few counts. V gene TRBV7-9 combines with J gene TRBJ2-7; tentative D call: TRBD2 (6 bases). Trimming took off 1 base at V and 2 bases at J, with 12 bases between the two ends. Germline values: CDR1 SEHNR, CDR2 FQNEAQ (reference sequence). The CDR3 totals 15 residues. CDR3 protein: CASSLVTGAAYEQYF. The CDR3, as DNA: TGTGCCAGCAGCTTAGTAACGGGAGCCGCCTACGAGCAGTACTTC. Filled out from reference TRBV7-9 and TRBJ2-7, the complete variable domain reads DTGVSQNPRHKITKRGQNVTFRCDPISEHNRLYWYRQTLGQGPEFLTYFQNEAQLEKSRLLSDRFSAERPKGSFSTLEIQRTEQGDSAMYLCASSLVTGAAYEQYFGPGTRLTVT.

This chain connects TRBV15 to TRBJ2-3, with a possible D match to TRBD1 (6 bases). V was cut by 5 bases and J by 10 bases, with 13 bases left in between. Germline CDR1 LNHNV, CDR2 YYDKDF (reference sequence). This CDR3 spans 12 amino acids. The CDR3 DNA is TGTGCCACCAGCGAATACCAGGGGTCGCAGTATTTT. This gives the protein CATSEYQGSQYF.

The rearrangement joins TRBV7-2 to TRBJ2-1; maybe TRBD2 (6 bases). The CDR3 consists of 16 residues. Trimming removed 0 bases from V and 5 bases from J, with 14 bases in between. In germline, CDR1 is SGHTA, CDR2 FQGNSA. As DNA, the CDR3 is TGTGCCAGCAGCTTAGCCGAACTAGCCGGGCACAATGAGCAGTTCTTC. Translation gives CASSLAELAGHNEQFF.

The chain uses TRBV6-1 and TRBJ2-7; 9 bases fit TRBD2. The germline CDR1 and CDR2 sequences are MNHNS and SASEGT. The CDR3 extends over 15 amino acids. J was trimmed by 6 bases and V by 8 bases; bases with no gene match: 14. For the CDR3, the DNA is TGTGCCAGCGGCGGGAGGGGGGCTCTCGGCGGCGAGCAGTACTTC. Translation: CASGGRGALGGEQYF.

CDR3 nucleotides: TGTGCCAGCAGCGCGGGGTTTGGCAATGAGCAGTTCTTC. Translated, it gives CASSAGFGNEQFF. The V gene is TRBV2, the J gene TRBJ2-1; possible D gene TRBD2, 6 bases. The CDR3 spans 13 residues. V lost 6 bases, J lost 6 bases, and 12 bases lay in between. Germline loops: CDR1 SNHLY, CDR2 FYNNEI.

This sequence joins TRBV11-2 and TRBJ2-5; possibly TRBD1 or TRBD2 for D (5 bases each). CDR1 is SGHAT and CDR2 is FQNNGV in the germline V gene. Trimming removed 4 bases at V and 3 bases at J, with 18 bases between. This CDR3 has 16 amino acids. The CDR3 coding sequence is TGTGCCAGCAGCTGGAGTGGGGGTCCGTTAGAAGAGACCCAGTACTTC. This translates into CASSWSGGPLEETQYF.

V usage is TRBV11-3 and J usage is TRBJ2-3; no clear D. The germline gives CDR1 SGHNT, CDR2 YENEEA. This CDR3 comprises 13 residues. The V and J ends lost 0 bases and 10 bases respectively, with 11 bases between them. The CDR3 sequence: CASSLERSSSQYF. CDR3 sequence (DNA): TGTGCCAGCAGCTTAGAGCGATCCTCGTCGCAGTATTTT. The variable domain in full, with the rest retrieved from reference TRBV11-3 and TRBJ2-3, is EAGVVQSPRYKIIEKKQPVAFWCNPISGHNTLYWYLQNLGQGPELLIRYENEEAVDDSQLPKDRFSAERLKGVDSTLKIQPAELGDSAVYLCASSLERSSSQYFGPGTRLTVL.

The chain carries TRBV12-5 and TRBJ2-1; 8 bases are a match to TRBD2. There are 15 residues in the CDR3. Losses at the gene ends were 3 bases for V and 5 bases for J; bases not matched to a gene: 6. The germline gives CDR1 LGHNT, CDR2 FRNRAP. The chain's CDR3 is CASGLAGALNNEQFF. The CDR3 coding sequence is TGTGCTAGTGGTTTAGCGGGAGCTCTCAACAATGAGCAGTTCTTC. The complete variable domain, with remaining parts taken from reference TRBV12-5 and TRBJ2-1, reads DARVTQTPRHKVTEMGQEVTMRCQPILGHNTVFWYRQTMMQGLELLAYFRNRAPLDDSGMPKDRFSAEMPDATLATLKIQPSEPRDSAVYFCASGLAGALNNEQFFGPGTRLTVL.

The chain employs TRBV11-1 and TRBJ2-7; TRBD1 aligns across 8 bases. Germline V gene sequence: CDR1 SGHAT, CDR2 FQDESV (reference sequence). The CDR3 is made up of 15 amino acids. V shed 1 base, J shed 2 bases, and the junction held 4 bases outside the gene matches. The CDR3 spells CASSLEGQVPYEQYF. The CDR3 DNA reads as TGTGCCAGCAGCTTAGAGGGACAGGTCCCCTACGAGCAGTACTTC. Based on the CDR3 plus reference TRBV11-1 and TRBJ2-7, the full variable domain is EAEVAQSPRYKITEKSQAVAFWCDPISGHATLYWYRQILGQGPELLVQFQDESVVDDSQLPKDRFSAERLKGVDSTLKIQPAELGDSAMYLCASSLEGQVPYEQYFGPGTRLTVT.

The chain recombines TRBV19 with TRBJ1-5; possibly TRBD1 for D (6 bases). Deletions cut 3 bases from V and 1 base from J, with 10 bases between. Germline-derived CDR1 and CDR2 are LNHDA and SQIVND (reference sequence). The CDR3 consists of 15 residues. The CDR3, as DNA: TGTGCCAGTAGTATTGGGGGGCTGAGCAATCAGCCCCAGCATTTT. Translation: CASSIGGLSNQPQHF.

The rearrangement joins TRBV7-2 to TRBJ1-5; D gene uncertain. Germline V gene sequence: CDR1 SGHTA, CDR2 FQGNSA. The CDR3 is 15 amino acids. Trimming pared 1 base from V and 5 bases from J, leaving 12 bases between. CDR3 sequence (DNA): TGTGCCAGCAGCTTAGGTCTGGTTATCCATCAGCCCCAGCATTTT. Its protein product is CASSLGLVIHQPQHF.

The V call is TRBV6-1, the J call TRBJ2-3; D remains ambiguous. Germline CDR1 and CDR2: MNHNS and SASEGT. CDR3 size: 10 residues. The V gene lost 7 bases and the J gene lost 9 bases, with 8 bases spanning the gap. The chain's CDR3 is CASNQGTQYF. The CDR3 DNA sequence: TGTGCCAGCAACCAAGGCACGCAGTATTTT.

The chain uses TRBV6-5 and TRBJ2-2; 8 nucleotides match TRBD2. CDR1 and CDR2 from the germline V gene are MNHEY and SVGAGI. The CDR3 is made up of 15 amino acids. The J segment lost 6 bases and the V segment lost 1 base, leaving 4 bases of the junction unmatched. The CDR3 nucleotides read TGTGCCAGCAGTTACTGGCGGGAGGTCGCCGGGGAGCTGTTTTTT. This sequence encodes CASSYWREVAGELFF.

With respect to this clone: Other DNA sequences in this sample translate to the same CDR3. V gene TRBV9 combines with J gene TRBJ2-3; no clear D. The germline gives CDR1 SGDLS, CDR2 YYNGEE. Trimming pared 3 bases from V and 1 base from J, leaving 6 bases between. This CDR3 is 13 amino acids long. CDR3 bases: TGTGCCAGCAGCGCCGCGGGCACAGATACGCAGTATTTT. It translates to CASSAAGTDTQYF.

This chain links TRBV6-5 with TRBJ2-7, with TRBD2 matching over 11 bases. J lost 7 bases, V lost 2 bases, and 10 bases had no gene match. CDR3 length: 16 amino acids. Germline V gene sequence: CDR1 MNHEY, CDR2 SVGAGI. The chain's CDR3 is CASSYVLAGGLREQYF. The CDR3 bases are TGTGCCAGCAGTTACGTGCTAGCGGGAGGTCTCCGGGAGCAGTACTTC.

This clone was observed once. The chain is built from TRBV20-1 and TRBJ2-1, with unresolved D. The CDR3 is 11 residues long. V lost 3 bases and J lost 15, with 15 bases in between. Germline-derived CDR1 and CDR2 are DFQATT and SNEGSKA (reference sequence). CDR3 sequence reads: CSARGSGRLFF. The CDR3 nucleotides read TGCAGTGCTAGGGGATCCGGAAGACTGTTCTTC.

V usage is TRBV4-3 and J usage is TRBJ1-1; unclear D gene. With 4 bases removed from V and 0 bases from J, the gap between germline ends came to 15 bases. This CDR3 spans 16 amino acids. Germline V gene lookup returns CDR1 LGHNA and CDR2 YSLEER. CDR3 sequence: CASSLFNGVVNTEAFF. As DNA, the CDR3 is TGCGCCAGCAGCCTCTTCAACGGGGTCGTGAACACTGAAGCTTTCTTT.